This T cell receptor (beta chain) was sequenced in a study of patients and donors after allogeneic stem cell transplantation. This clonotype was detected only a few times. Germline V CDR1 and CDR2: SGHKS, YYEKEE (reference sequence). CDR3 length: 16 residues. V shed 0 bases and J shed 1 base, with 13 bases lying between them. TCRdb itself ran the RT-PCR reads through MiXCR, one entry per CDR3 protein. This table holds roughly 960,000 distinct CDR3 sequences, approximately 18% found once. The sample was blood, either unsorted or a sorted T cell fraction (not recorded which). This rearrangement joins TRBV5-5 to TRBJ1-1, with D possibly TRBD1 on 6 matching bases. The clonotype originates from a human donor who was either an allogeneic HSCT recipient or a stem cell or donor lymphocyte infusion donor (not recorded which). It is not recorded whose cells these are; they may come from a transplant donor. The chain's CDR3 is CASSLALGGQNTEAFF. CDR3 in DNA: TGTGCCAGCAGCTTGGCCTTGGGGGGACAGAACACTGAAGCTTTCTTT.